These 29 T cell receptor beta chains share one sample of origin, sequenced in a study of blood T cell repertoires in COVID-19. Method: immunoSEQ multiplex PCR; TCRdb's copy keeps in-frame clones and lacks some. The sample comprises under 150,000 clones, roughly 84% of which are singletons, and under 9% rests with the top ten. The sample comprised peripheral blood. The receptors shown here come from a woman in her sixties or seventies who had recovered from COVID-19.

This chain links TRBV7-3 with TRBJ2-1; 8 bases align to TRBD2. The V gene's germline CDR1 is SGHTA and CDR2 FQGTGA. This CDR3 spans 14 amino acids. V trimming: 3 bases; J trimming: 10 bases; junction bases outside the gene matches: 8. CDR3 DNA: TGTGCCAGCAGCTTTAGCGGGACCAGCCTGGAGCAGTTCTTC. Residues: CASSFSGTSLEQFF.

The chain carries TRBV27 and TRBJ2-5; no clear D gene. The CDR3 length is 12 residues. Germline assignment: CDR1 MNHEY and CDR2 SMNVEV (reference sequence). Trimming pared 9 bases from V and 5 bases from J, leaving 13 bases between. For the CDR3, the DNA is TGTGCCAGTGTAATCCGGTTCGAGACCCAGTACTTC. It is translated as CASVIRFETQYF.

This rearrangement joins TRBV7-2 to TRBJ1-2, with 12 bases lining up with TRBD1. Trimming cost V 5 bases and J 10 bases; bases outside gene matches: 11. The length of the CDR3 is 15 residues. Germline V gives CDR1 SGHTA, CDR2 FQGNSA. The CDR3 reads CASSPQGGQGAVYTF. DNA for the CDR3: TGTGCCAGCAGCCCTCAAGGGGGACAGGGGGCCGTCTACACCTTC.

The V gene is TRBV2, the J gene TRBJ2-5; perhaps TRBD1 as D (8 bases). Germline V gene data show CDR1 as SNHLY and CDR2 as FYNNEI. The CDR3 contains 12 residues. Trimming stripped 6 bases from V and 9 bases from J, with 14 bases between. The CDR3 reads CASRIQGGAQYF. The CDR3 nucleotides read TGTGCCAGCAGGATACAGGGGGGGGCCCAGTACTTC.

This clone was counted only a few times. The rearrangement links TRBV7-3 to TRBJ2-2; a weak D match, TRBD1 (5 bases). The germline CDR1 and CDR2 sequences are SGHTA and FQGTGA. V gave up 7 bases and J gave up 6 bases, with 15 bases separating them. This CDR3 has 14 residues. CDR3 residues: CASTPLGDAGELFF. CDR3 sequence (DNA): TGTGCCAGCACCCCCCTAGGGGATGCCGGGGAGCTGTTTTTT.

J is TRBJ1-3 and V is TRBV3-1 (or the pseudogene TRBV3-2); D unclear. Germline V gene lookup returns CDR1 LGHDT and CDR2 YNNKEL (reference sequence). This CDR3 contains 16 residues. The ends were cut back, 0 bases at V and 3 bases at J, with 12 bases in the middle. The CDR3 DNA is TGTGCCAGCAGCCAAGATCGCGAGGGATATGGAAACACCATATATTTT. Protein sequence: CASSQDREGYGNTIYF.

This rearrangement joins TRBV7-8 to TRBJ1-5, with D uncertain. Trimming shortened V by 5 bases and J by 2 bases, and 22 bases separated the two germline ends. This CDR3 comprises 18 residues. Germline values: CDR1 SGHVS, CDR2 FQNEAQ. CDR3: CASSLNLRVVTGNQPQHF. CDR3 bases: TGTGCCAGCAGCCTAAACCTTCGGGTAGTAACGGGCAATCAGCCCCAGCATTTT.

This chain joins TRBV4-2 and TRBJ2-3; TRBD2 matches at 11 bases. V trimming: 0 bases; J trimming: 3 bases; junction bases outside the gene matches: 5. Germline V gene sequence: CDR1 LGHNA, CDR2 YNFKEQ. This CDR3 has 17 residues. The CDR3 spells CASSQELAGVETDTQYF. CDR3 nucleotides: TGTGCCAGCAGCCAAGAACTAGCGGGGGTGGAAACAGATACGCAGTATTTT.

The V gene is TRBV4-1, the J gene TRBJ2-7; D ambiguous. V gave up 1 base and J gave up 1 base, with 11 bases separating them. Germline CDR1 is MGHRA and CDR2 is YSYEKL. This CDR3 has 15 residues. The CDR3 bases are TGCGCCAGCAGCCAAGGTCAGGATATTTCCTACGAGCAGTACTTC. Residues: CASSQGQDISYEQYF.

This clone was seen a single time. The chain recombines TRBV3-1 (or the pseudogene TRBV3-2) with TRBJ1-5; a weak D match, TRBD1 (5 bases). Germline V CDR1 and CDR2: LGHDT, YNNKEL (reference sequence). CDR3 length: 15 residues. Trimming took 0 bases from V and 7 from J, leaving 13 bases between them. This CDR3 reads CASSQDPGWYQPQHF. The CDR3 DNA sequence: TGTGCCAGCAGCCAAGACCCAGGGTGGTACCAGCCCCAGCATTTT.

This clone was seen a few times. The rearrangement links TRBV7-2 to TRBJ1-1, with TRBD1 matching 7 bases. The germline gives CDR1 SGHTA, CDR2 FQGNSA. V was clipped by 2 bases and J by 6 bases; unmatched bases: 6. This CDR3 region has 14 residues. The CDR3 sequence: CASSLSYQGAEAFF. Here the CDR3 DNA reads TGTGCCAGCAGCTTATCGTACCAGGGGGCTGAAGCTTTCTTT.

The chain carries TRBV30 and TRBJ1-1; 9 positions agree with TRBD1. V lost 5 bases to trimming and J lost 5 bases; unmatched junction nucleotides: 12. Germline V gene lookup returns CDR1 GTSNPN and CDR2 SVGIG (reference sequence). The CDR3 loop spans 15 amino acids. DNA for the CDR3: TGTGCCTGGGCGACAGGGGGGACGAATCCTACTGAAGCTTTCTTT. This encodes CAWATGGTNPTEAFF.

The V call is TRBV6-4, the J call TRBJ1-5; D is undetermined. This CDR3 comprises 18 residues. V was clipped by 2 bases and J by 2 bases, with 19 bases between them. The germline gives CDR1 MRHNA, CDR2 SNTAGT. DNA of the CDR3: TGTGCCAGCAGTGACGATTGGTGGCTCATATGCCGCAATCAGCCCCAGCATTTT. Amino acid sequence: CASSDDWWLICRNQPQHF.

V usage is TRBV4-1 and J usage is TRBJ2-7; 8 bases are a match to TRBD1. With V trimmed by 1 base and J by 4 bases, 6 bases remained unmatched. The CDR3 has 15 amino acids. Looked up from germline, CDR1 is MGHRA and CDR2 is YSYEKL. The CDR3 spells CASSQGGQGAYEQYF. The CDR3 nucleotides are TGCGCCAGCAGCCAAGGGGGGCAGGGGGCGTACGAGCAGTACTTC.

This chain joins TRBV19 and TRBJ2-4, with TRBD2 matching over 7 bases. The ends lost 8 bases at V and 0 bases at J; junction bases unmatched: 10. Germline assignment: CDR1 LNHDA and CDR2 SQIVND (reference sequence). The CDR3 is 16 amino acids. The CDR3 DNA follows: TGTGCCAGTGCCCGGGGGGTCAACCAAGCCAAAAACATTCAGTACTTC. Its protein is CASARGVNQAKNIQYF.

In its sample, this clone was seen once. V usage is TRBV11-2 and J usage is TRBJ2-5; D is unresolved. The germline V and J ends were trimmed by 4 bases and 2 bases, with 5 bases remaining between them. The CDR3 extends over 12 amino acids. The V gene's germline CDR1 is SGHAT and CDR2 FQNNGV. Here the CDR3 DNA reads TGTGCCAGCAGCTCGACACAAGAGACCCAGTACTTC. This gives the protein CASSSTQETQYF.

V and J are TRBV28 and TRBJ2-1; 14 bases line up with TRBD2. This CDR3 spans 15 amino acids. The ends lost 7 bases at V and 15 bases at J; junction bases unmatched: 14. CDR1 is MDHEN and CDR2 is SYDVKM in the germline V gene. The CDR3 loop is CASNKGLAGVRSGFF. The DNA for the CDR3 is TGTGCCAGCAATAAGGGACTAGCGGGAGTAAGATCGGGGTTCTTC.

The chain uses TRBV10-2 and TRBJ2-7; 9 bases agree with TRBD1. The CDR3 contains 15 residues. CDR1 and CDR2 (germline): WSHSY, SAAADI. V lost 5 bases and J lost 5; bases outside the gene matches: 10. This CDR3 reads CASSNYRDRAHEQYF. The DNA of the CDR3 is TGCGCCAGCAGTAATTACCGGGACAGGGCCCACGAGCAGTACTTC.

This clone was seen a few times. The J gene is TRBJ1-2, the V gene TRBV28; possibly TRBD1 for D (5 bases). The CDR3 has 16 residues. V was pared by 7 bases and J by 4 bases, with 22 bases between. CDR1 and CDR2 from the germline V gene are MDHEN and SYDVKM. The CDR3 region has the DNA TGTGCCAGCACCTCCCTTGGGGGGAGGGCGGGCTATGGCTACACCTTC. Encoded protein: CASTSLGGRAGYGYTF.

The rearrangement joins TRBV7-9 to TRBJ1-2; TRBD1 agrees at 12 bases. V lost 5 bases and J lost 8; bases outside the gene matches: 6. This CDR3 has 14 amino acids. CDR1 and CDR2 (germline): SEHNR, FQNEAQ (reference sequence). CDR3 nucleotides: TGTGCCAGCAGCCCCGGGACAGGGGGCCTGGGCTACACCTTC. It translates to CASSPGTGGLGYTF. Filled out from reference TRBV7-9 and TRBJ1-2, the complete variable domain reads DTGVSQNPRHKITKRGQNVTFRCDPISEHNRLYWYRQTLGQGPEFLTYFQNEAQLEKSRLLSDRFSAERPKGSFSTLEIQRTEQGDSAMYLCASSPGTGGLGYTFGSGTRLTVV.

The V gene is TRBV7-2, the J gene TRBJ2-2; maybe TRBD2 (6 bases). The CDR3 spans 17 residues. Germline loops: CDR1 SGHTA, CDR2 FQGNSA. V lost 1 base, J lost 4 bases, and 16 bases lay in between. In DNA form, the CDR3 reads TGTGCCAGCAGCTTAGTTTGGCTAGCGATGCGCACCGGGGAGCTGTTTTTT. Translated: CASSLVWLAMRTGELFF.

The V and J genes are TRBV28 and TRBJ1-2; D call uncertain. The CDR3 runs to 12 residues. V dropped 8 bases and J dropped 5 bases, with 12 bases sitting between them. CDR1 is MDHEN, CDR2 SYDVKM, per germline. In DNA, the CDR3 is TGTGCCAGCGAGCGGGTAGGGTATGGCTACACCTTC. Its protein is CASERVGYGYTF.

The V call is TRBV5-1, the J call TRBJ2-7; TRBD2 is a possible D gene (6 bases). Germline CDR1 SGHRS, CDR2 YFSETQ. This CDR3 has 15 residues. With 0 bases removed from V and 5 bases from J, the gap between germline ends came to 15 bases. The CDR3 nucleotides are TGCGCCAGCAGCTTGGCCGTAGCCCCGGGAGACGAGCAGTACTTC. This codes for CASSLAVAPGDEQYF.

The genes are TRBV28 and TRBJ2-5, with TRBD1 matching 9 bases. The CDR3 extends over 15 amino acids. With 7 bases clipped from V and 1 base from J, the junction kept 7 bases outside the gene matches. The germline V gene has CDR1 MDHEN and CDR2 SYDVKM. Written as DNA, the CDR3 is TGTGCCAGCAATCGTGGGACAGGGTTCCAAGAGACCCAGTACTTC. It yields the protein CASNRGTGFQETQYF.

The chain employs TRBV4-3 and TRBJ1-2, with D possibly matching TRBD1 (5 bases). This CDR3 has 15 residues. The germline V gene encodes CDR1 LGHNA and CDR2 YSLEER. Trimming took 4 bases from V and 5 from J, leaving 17 bases between them. The CDR3 is CASSRGLGGDYGYTF. CDR3 nucleotide sequence: TGCGCCAGCAGCCGAGGCTTGGGGGGGGATTATGGCTACACCTTC.

This chain links TRBV7-3 with TRBJ2-5; maybe TRBD1 (5 bases). Deletions cut 5 bases from V and 5 bases from J, with 12 bases between. This CDR3 spans 13 amino acids. In germline, CDR1 is SGHTA, CDR2 FQGTGA. Written as DNA, the CDR3 is TGTGCCAGCAGCCCCAGGGTCTGGGAGACCCAGTACTTC. Its protein is CASSPRVWETQYF. The full variable domain, rest sourced from reference TRBV7-3 and TRBJ2-5, is GAGVSQTPSNKVTEKGKYVELRCDPISGHTALYWYRQSLGQGPEFLIYFQGTGAADDSGLPNDRFFAVRPEGSVSTLKIQRTERGDSAVYLCASSPRVWETQYFGPGTRLLVL.

The rearrangement uses TRBV7-2 and TRBJ2-5; 7 bases match TRBD1. The length of the CDR3 is 14 residues. Looked up from germline, CDR1 is SGHTA and CDR2 is FQGNSA. With 5 bases clipped from V and 2 bases from J, the junction kept 5 bases outside the gene matches. CDR3: CASSPRTGQETQYF. CDR3 DNA: TGTGCCAGCAGCCCAAGGACAGGTCAAGAGACCCAGTACTTC.

V is TRBV9 and J is TRBJ2-3; D is undetermined. V lost 0 bases and J 3 bases, leaving 8 bases between the germline ends. The CDR3 consists of 14 residues. Germline CDR1 and CDR2: SGDLS and YYNGEE. CDR3 coding DNA: TGTGCCAGCAGCGTAGTGGGCAGAACAGATACGCAGTATTTT. Translating gives CASSVVGRTDTQYF.

The rearrangement uses TRBV15 and TRBJ2-7, with a possible D match to TRBD1 (6 bases). Trimming removed 1 base at V and 5 bases at J, with 30 bases between. The germline gives CDR1 LNHNV, CDR2 YYDKDF (reference sequence). The CDR3 is made up of 20 amino acids. The CDR3 region has the DNA TGTGCCACCAGCAGAGGGGGTCGGGGATCTAGGGGGACCCATGGCCACGAGCAGTACTTC. This sequence encodes CATSRGGRGSRGTHGHEQYF. The full variable domain, its missing parts supplied by reference TRBV15 and TRBJ2-7, is DAMVIQNPRYQVTQFGKPVTLSCSQTLNHNVMYWYQQKSSQAPKLLFHYYDKDFNNEADTPDNFQSRRPNTSFCFLDIRSPGLGDTAMYLCATSRGGRGSRGTHGHEQYFGPGTRLTVT.